This section outlines one T cell receptor beta chain sequence together with its context. The antigen remains undetermined. TCRdb processed the 5' RACE reads anew with MiXCR; each CDR3 protein has one entry. The top ten hold approximately 0.46% of the sample, which has about 800,000 distinct CDR3 sequences, roughly 12% seen once. This record belongs to a study of CD8 T cells in ankylosing spondylitis. General observations from the study: Seemingly distinctive of ankylosing spondylitis blood was a TCR beta motif formed by eight highly homologous variants. Disease-linked clones reportedly showed significant enrichment in matched ankylosing spondylitis synovial fluid.

CDR3 length: 14 residues. After removal of 6 bases from V and 5 bases from J, the junction contained 7 bases not matched to a gene. Germline assignment: CDR1 DFQATT and CDR2 SNEGSKA (reference sequence). The sequence came from a male donor with ankylosing spondylitis. The V call is TRBV20-1, the J call TRBJ2-1, with 10 bases fitting TRBD1. The sample taken for sequencing was blood, either unsorted or a sorted T cell fraction (not recorded which). The CDR3: CSAPDRGWDNEQFF. The CDR3 DNA sequence: TGCAGTGCCCCGGACAGGGGGTGGGACAATGAGCAGTTCTTC.